Here is one T cell receptor beta chain with its context. Its binding antigen is unknown. Base qualities are not recorded, but no much larger clone differs from it by a single base. CDR1 SGHRS and CDR2 YFSETQ were looked up in the germline V gene. The junction shows trimming of 5 bases on V and 1 base on J, and the gene matches do not reach 7 bases of it. Including cysteine and phenylalanine, the CDR3 has 17 amino acids. Of the read, only the CDR3 DNA is kept; its 51 bases are in frame from base 1. The immunoSEQ assay, a bias-controlled multiplex PCR using V- and J-specific primers, was used to amplify TCR beta CDR3 regions from genomic DNA. A proprietary barcode and Illumina adapter sequences were added to the CDR3 amplicons in a second PCR step. CDR3 libraries were sequenced on an Illumina MiSeq instrument. The published analysis was carried out like this. Export and quality control were handled in immunoSEQ Analyzer 3.0, while downstream analyses relied on R Bioconductor and Immunarch. Only productive rearrangements within the normalized downsampled data set were used in the calculation of repertoire metrics. Clonotypes larger than 5 templates in the normalized cohort were defined as pathologically expanded. Repertoire diversity was measured with the Inverse Simpson Index. CMV-specificity analyses were carried out on the non-normalized data set to capture all clonotypes. Entries here come from immuneACCESS through TCRdb and include only in-frame sequences with V and J called. Some clones fail to appear in such tables; in the studies checked, an unresolved V gene covers under half of the shortfall, and the cause of the remainder is unknown. V, J and clone size derive from that table, while D and trimming were established from the DNA sequence. Recorded for this sample are about 45,000 clones; roughly 92% of them occurred a single time. The top ten clonotypes cover about 0.81% of the sample.

For TCR beta sequencing, blood samples came from the related transplant donors. Nuclei Lysis Solution was used to extract genomic DNA from fresh or cryopreserved unfractionated peripheral blood mononuclear cells. This specimen belongs to a study of T cell clonotyping in hematopoietic cell transplantation (dated by TCRdb to the early 2020s). Turning to the overall study: The study collected 130 or so blood samples from some 35 consecutive transplant recipients and their related donors. Patients were recruited between late 2015 and January 2017 and followed until late 2020 or death. General study outcomes and caveats: The sample size was limited, and CD4 and CD8 repertoire contributions could not be separated because cells were not sorted. After transplant, TCR diversity in recipients dropped, and pathologically expanded clonotypes increased progressively from day 30 to day 180. Broader posttransplant TCR repertoire diversity was predicted by donor and pretransplant recipient Inverse Simpson Index values. Only a small fraction of recipient repertoires overlapped donor repertoires, with over 95% appearing de novo at the given depth.

This clonotype was sampled from a woman in her forties or fifties in good health. Some clones in this sample may be carry-over from other donors' samples. This sequence uses TRBV5-1 and TRBJ2-7, with 15 middle bases fitting TRBD2. Material for sequencing was peripheral blood mononuclear cells. The nucleotides are TGCGCCAGCAGTCGGGGACTAGCGGGGGGTGATTCCTACGAGCAGTACTTC. The translation is CASSRGLAGGDSYEQYF.